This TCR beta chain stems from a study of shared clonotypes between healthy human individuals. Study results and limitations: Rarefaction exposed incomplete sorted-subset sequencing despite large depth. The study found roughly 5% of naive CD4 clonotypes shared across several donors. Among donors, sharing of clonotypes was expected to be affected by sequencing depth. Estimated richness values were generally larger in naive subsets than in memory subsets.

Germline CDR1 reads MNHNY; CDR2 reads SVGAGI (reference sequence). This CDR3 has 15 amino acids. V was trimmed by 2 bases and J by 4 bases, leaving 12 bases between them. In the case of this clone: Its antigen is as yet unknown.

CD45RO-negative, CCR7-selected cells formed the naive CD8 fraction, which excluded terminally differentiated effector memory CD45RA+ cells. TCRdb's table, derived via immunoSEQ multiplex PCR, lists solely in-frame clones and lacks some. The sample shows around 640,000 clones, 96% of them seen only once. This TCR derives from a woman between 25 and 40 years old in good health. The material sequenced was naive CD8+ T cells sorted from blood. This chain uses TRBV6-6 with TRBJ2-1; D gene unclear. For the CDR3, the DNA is TGTGCCAGCAGTTACGCCTTGGAGCGATACAATGAGCAGTTCTTC. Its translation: CASSYALERYNEQFF.